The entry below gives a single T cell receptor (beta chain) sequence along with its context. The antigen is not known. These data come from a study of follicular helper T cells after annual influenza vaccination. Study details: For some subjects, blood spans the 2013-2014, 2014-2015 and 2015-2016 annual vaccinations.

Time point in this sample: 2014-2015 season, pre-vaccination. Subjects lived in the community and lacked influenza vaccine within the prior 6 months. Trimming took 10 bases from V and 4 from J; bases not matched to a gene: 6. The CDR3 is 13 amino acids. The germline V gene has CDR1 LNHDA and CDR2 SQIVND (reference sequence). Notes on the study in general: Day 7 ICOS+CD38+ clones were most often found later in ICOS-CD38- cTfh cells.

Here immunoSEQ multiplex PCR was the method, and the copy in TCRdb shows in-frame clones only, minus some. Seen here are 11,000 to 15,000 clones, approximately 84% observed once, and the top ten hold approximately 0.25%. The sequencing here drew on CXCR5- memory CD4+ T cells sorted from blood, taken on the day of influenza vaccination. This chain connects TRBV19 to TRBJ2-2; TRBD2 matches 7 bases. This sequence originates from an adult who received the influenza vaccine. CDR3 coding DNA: TGTGCCACCGAGCGGGGATTCACCGGGGAGCTGTTTTTT. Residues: CATERGFTGELFF.